This TCR beta chain was captured in a study of blood T cell repertoires in COVID-19. Profiled with immunoSEQ multiplex PCR; TCRdb holds only in-frame clones, not every one. The sample holds about 170,000 clones, over 80% seen once. Trimming took 3 bases from V and 5 from J; bases not matched to a gene: 3. Germline V CDR1 and CDR2: KGHSH, LQKENI. The CDR3 is 14 residues long. Sequenced sample: peripheral blood. This sequence joins TRBV18 and TRBJ2-1; 8 nucleotides align to TRBD1. This clonotype originated in a woman of 80 years or more with COVID-19, enrolled during active disease. The CDR3 DNA is TGTGCCAGCTCACCGGGACAGGCTAACAATGAGCAGTTCTTC. It specifies CASSPGQANNEQFF.